This T cell receptor beta chain was found in a study of radiation and T cells in renal cell carcinoma. Treatment meaning: 15 Gy SBRT to primary tumor, nephrectomy 4 weeks later. This table comes from immunoSEQ multiplex PCR, and its TCRdb copy is limited to in-frame clones, with some not included. Of 15,000 to 20,000 clones listed, about 50% were seen once; the top ten hold approximately 10%. Germline V CDR1 and CDR2: WNHNN, SYGVQD (reference sequence). There are 12 residues in the CDR3. V was shortened by 5 bases and J by 0 bases, with 3 bases between the two germline ends. The sequences come from tumor tissue, collected from a patient whose treatment included radiotherapy and nephrectomy. The receptor's source is a man aged 50-60 years with renal cell carcinoma. The rearrangement uses TRBV10-1 and TRBJ2-3; no clear D. CDR3 nucleotide sequence: TGCGCCAGCAGTTACAGCACAGATACGCAGTATTTT. This translates into CASSYSTDTQYF.